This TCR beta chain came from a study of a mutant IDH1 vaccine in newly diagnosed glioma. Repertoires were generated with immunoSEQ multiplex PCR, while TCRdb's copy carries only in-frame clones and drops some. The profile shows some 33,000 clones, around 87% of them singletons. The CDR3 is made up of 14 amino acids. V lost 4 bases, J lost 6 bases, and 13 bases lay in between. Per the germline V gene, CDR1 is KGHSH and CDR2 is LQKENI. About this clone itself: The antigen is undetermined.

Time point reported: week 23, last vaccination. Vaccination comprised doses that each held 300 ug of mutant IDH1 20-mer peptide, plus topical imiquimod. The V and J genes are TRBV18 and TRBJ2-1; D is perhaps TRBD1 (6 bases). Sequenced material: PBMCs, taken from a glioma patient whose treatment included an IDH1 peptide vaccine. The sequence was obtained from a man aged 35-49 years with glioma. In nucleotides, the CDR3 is TGTGCCAGCTCACTAGCGACAGGAGGCAATGAGCAGTTCTTC. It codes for CASSLATGGNEQFF.